The present TCR beta chain was sequenced within a study of graft-versus-host responses after intestinal transplantation. Study-level points and caveats: There were GvH clones found in recipient marrow, and some of them appeared first in ileum or blood. Circulating GvH clone levels at their peak were associated with HvG declines (early post-transplant). Graft-donor T cell macrochimerism in patients accompanied high graft-versus-host to host-versus-graft clonal ratios in allografts.

About this clone itself: Its specificity is not known.

The germline V and J ends were trimmed by 3 bases and 0 bases, with 8 bases remaining between them. This CDR3 comprises 15 residues. The V gene's germline CDR1 is MNHEY and CDR2 SMNVEV (reference sequence). Here immunoSEQ multiplex PCR was the method, and the copy in TCRdb shows in-frame clones only, minus some. Counted here are some 70,000 clones, over 85% occurring once; the ten biggest clones make up 6.5% to 7%. The sample was bone marrow, taken 734 days after intestinal transplantation. This chain connects TRBV27 to TRBJ2-2; D is undetermined. This TCR was recovered from a human patient who received an intestinal transplant, so some T cells may come from the graft donor. This chain's CDR3 is CASSLWAPNTGELFF. The CDR3 nucleotides are TGTGCCAGCAGTTTGTGGGCACCGAACACCGGGGAGCTGTTTTTT.